This T cell receptor beta chain was identified during a study of tumor-infiltrating lymphocytes in primary liver carcinoma. Study at large: Tumors were staged T1-T3 N0M0 and measured about 4.2 to 10 cm across. In every tissue type, samples returned a similar yield of roughly 3.65 to 7.5 million productive TCRbeta reads. Study findings and constraints: It was in tumors, not blood, that the top-250-clone fraction was significantly higher (p = 0.039).

With respect to this clonotype: What it binds is unknown. One junction end does not reproduce the germline sequence, and a read error may be involved.

Without any cell sorting, roughly 20-33 mg of bulk tissue yielded co-extracted RNA and DNA. Per the germline V gene, CDR1 is SGHNT and CDR2 is YYREEE (reference sequence). This CDR3 is built from 14 residues. TCR beta cDNA was prepared out of about 530 ng total RNA by means of a constant-region primer. Three-round nested multiplex PCR performed with slightly modified ARM-PCR produced the TCR beta libraries. The first two PCR rounds used TRBV1-TRBV30 primers with a Cbeta primer, 10 cycles each. One entry per CDR3 protein, called by TCRdb with MiXCR from the multiplex PCR reads. This sample has over 100,000 distinct CDR3 sequences, with roughly 70% found just once.

The chain employs TRBV5-4 and TRBJ2-3; 8 positions match TRBD2. The sequenced sample consisted of tumor-adjacent normal liver tissue. The source of this sequence is a woman aged 55-69 years with primary liver carcinoma and hepatitis B virus infection. The CDR3 reads CVSRKAREVDTQYF. DNA of the CDR3: TGTGTCAGCAGGAAGGCGCGGGAGGTAGATACACAGTATTTT.